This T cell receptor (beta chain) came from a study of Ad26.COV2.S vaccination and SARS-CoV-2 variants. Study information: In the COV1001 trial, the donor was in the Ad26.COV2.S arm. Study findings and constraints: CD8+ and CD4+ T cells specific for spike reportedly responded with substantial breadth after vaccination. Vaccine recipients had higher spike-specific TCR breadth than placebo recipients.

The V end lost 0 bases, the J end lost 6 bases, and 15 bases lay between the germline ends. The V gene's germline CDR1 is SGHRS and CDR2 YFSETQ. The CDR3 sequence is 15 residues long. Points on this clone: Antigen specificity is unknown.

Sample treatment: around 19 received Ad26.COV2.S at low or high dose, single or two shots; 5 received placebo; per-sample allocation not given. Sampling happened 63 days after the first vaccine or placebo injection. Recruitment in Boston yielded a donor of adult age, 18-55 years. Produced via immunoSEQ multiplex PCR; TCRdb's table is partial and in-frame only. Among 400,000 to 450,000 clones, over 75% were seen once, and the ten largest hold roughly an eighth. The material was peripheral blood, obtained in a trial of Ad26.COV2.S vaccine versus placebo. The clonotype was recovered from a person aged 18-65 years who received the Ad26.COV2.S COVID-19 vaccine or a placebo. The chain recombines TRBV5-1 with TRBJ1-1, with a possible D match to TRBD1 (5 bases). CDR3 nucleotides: TGCGCCAGCAGCTTGGGGACACCCTCCGACCCTGAAGCTTTCTTT. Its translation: CASSLGTPSDPEAFF.